This TCR beta chain was captured in a study of post-analysis software for immune sequencing data. Prepared libraries of TCR beta cDNA carried unique molecular identifiers. MiXCR, applied by TCRdb to the PCR reads, yields one record per CDR3 protein. The sample includes 750,000 to 950,000 distinct CDR3 sequences, roughly half of them seen just once. Of note for this clonotype: Its antigen is as yet unknown.

Whole-study findings and limits: A significant reduction in normalized Chao1 diversity was observed in multiple sclerosis patients versus controls. With TRBV5-6, TRBV5-1 and TRBV20-1 included, 5 or 6 TRBV segments were more frequent in patients than in controls.

The V and J ends lost 0 bases and 6 bases, in that order; junction bases with no gene match: 12. This CDR3 spans 17 amino acids. Germline V lookup: CDR1 SGHRS, CDR2 YFSETQ. The chain recombines TRBV5-1 with TRBJ2-4; 7 nucleotides agree with TRBD1. This TCR derives from a girl aged 10 to 17 with multiple sclerosis. Input material: blood. The CDR3 spells CASSLVDPADRRNIQYF. The CDR3 DNA reads as TGCGCCAGCAGCTTGGTCGATCCGGCGGACAGGAGAAACATTCAGTACTTC.